This entry lists 9 T cell receptor beta chains sequenced from one sample in a study of shared clonotypes between healthy human individuals. Using immunoSEQ multiplex PCR, the repertoire was profiled, and TCRdb retains in-frame clones only, with some absent. The sample consists of about 2 million clones, roughly 94% of them appearing once. Naivety among CD8 cells was defined by CD45RO negativity and positive CCR7 selection, thereby excluding terminally differentiated effector memory CD45RA+ cells. Sequencing was carried out using naive CD8+ T cells sorted from blood. All receptors derive from a man younger than 35 in good health.

The chain has TRBV7-2 and TRBJ1-6, with TRBD1 identical over 8 bases. Trimming at V came to 4 bases and at J to 7 bases, leaving 6 bases not matched to a gene. Germline V CDR1 and CDR2: SGHTA, FQGNSA. The CDR3 runs 15 residues. The CDR3 spells CASSYGQGGNSPLHF. The CDR3 nucleotides are TGTGCCAGCAGCTACGGACAGGGTGGGAATTCACCCCTCCACTTT.

The CDR3 bases are TGTGCCTGGGGACTTGTAACCCATGAGCAGTTCTTC. It codes for CAWGLVTHEQFF. The rearrangement uses TRBV30 and TRBJ2-1; D possibly corresponds to TRBD2 (5 bases). CDR3 size: 12 residues. Germline V gene data show CDR1 as GTSNPN and CDR2 as SVGIG (reference sequence). Between the trimmed V and J ends, which lost 5 bases and 8 bases, there was a span of 13 bases.

The gene calls are TRBV7-2 and TRBJ2-1, with 10 bases matching TRBD2. Germline-derived CDR1 and CDR2 are SGHTA and FQGNSA. The V segment lost 5 bases and the J segment 8 bases; nucleotides outside the gene matches: 3. The CDR3 extends over 13 amino acids. Here the CDR3 DNA reads TGTGCCAGCAGCCCCGGGACTAGCGATGAGCAGTTCTTC. It is translated as CASSPGTSDEQFF.

The V call is TRBV28, the J call TRBJ2-1, with 15 bases aligning to TRBD2. The CDR3 sequence is 19 residues long. J lost 7 bases, V lost 2 bases, and 12 bases had no gene match. Germline V lookup: CDR1 MDHEN, CDR2 SYDVKM. The CDR3 sequence: CASSLPGLAGGPGGNEQFF. The CDR3 region has the DNA TGTGCCAGCAGTTTACCTGGACTAGCGGGAGGGCCCGGGGGAAATGAGCAGTTCTTC.

The rearrangement uses TRBV20-1 and TRBJ2-1, with D perhaps matching TRBD1 or TRBD2 (5 bases each). CDR3 length: 11 residues. Trimming removed 3 bases at V and 9 bases at J, with 9 bases between. Germline-derived CDR1 and CDR2 are DFQATT and SNEGSKA (reference sequence). CDR3 sequence reads: CSARTEGEQFF. The CDR3 DNA is TGCAGTGCTAGGACAGAGGGTGAGCAGTTCTTC.

The gene calls are TRBV19 and TRBJ2-3; TRBD2 agrees at 7 bases. Trimming took 5 bases from V and 5 from J; bases not matched to a gene: 7. The CDR3 runs 14 residues. CDR1 and CDR2 (germline): LNHDA, SQIVND (reference sequence). Here the CDR3 DNA reads TGTGCCAGTAGTGCGGGACTAATGGGAGATACGCAGTATTTT. Its translation: CASSAGLMGDTQYF.

The chain joins TRBV2 to TRBJ2-7; TRBD1 matches 8 bases. This CDR3 spans 15 amino acids. CDR1 and CDR2 from the germline V gene are SNHLY and FYNNEI. After removal of 3 bases from V and 2 bases from J, the junction contained 6 bases not matched to a gene. CDR3 DNA sequence: TGTGCCAGCAGTGAGGGGCCAGGGGGCCCCTACGAGCAGTACTTC. This encodes CASSEGPGGPYEQYF.

CDR3: CASSLPRDGAIYEQYF. The CDR3 bases are TGCGCCAGCAGCCTCCCGAGGGACGGCGCCATCTACGAGCAGTACTTC. The V call is TRBV5-1, the J call TRBJ2-7, with D perhaps being TRBD1 or TRBD2 (5 bases each). Germline-derived CDR1 and CDR2 are SGHRS and YFSETQ. Trimming shortened V by 4 bases and J by 3 bases, and 20 bases separated the two germline ends. This CDR3 is 16 amino acids long.

V gene TRBV28 combines with J gene TRBJ2-5; 10 bases fit TRBD1. With V trimmed by 0 bases and J by 4 bases, 2 bases remained unmatched. This CDR3 contains 15 residues. Germline V gene sequence: CDR1 MDHEN, CDR2 SYDVKM. CDR3 region: CASSLWTGGGETQYF. The CDR3 coding sequence is TGTGCCAGCAGTTTATGGACAGGGGGCGGAGAGACCCAGTACTTC.